What follows is one T cell receptor beta chain and its context. The specificity of this receptor is unknown. A much bigger clone sits one base away, suggesting this may be a read error. Library creation used 5' RACE. Sequencer: Illumina HiSeq 2500. A second PCR of about 6 to 12 cycles was performed with a sample-barcoded 5' primer and a J-beta primer mix. A unique molecular identifier was introduced onto each TCR beta cDNA molecule by a template-switch 5' adaptor carrying 12 random nucleotides. Each sample yielded at least 2.5 million CDR3-containing paired-end reads. First-strand cDNA was synthesized from all RNA with the Mint cDNA synthesis kit, primed by a TRBC-specific oligonucleotide. All cDNA was treated with uracil-DNA glycosylase and then went through a first 18-cycle PCR with the universal primers M1SS and BC2_uni_R. As for how the authors treated the data: Normalization of each sample was performed by random selection of 1 million high-quality reads, each carrying a distinct molecular identifier. Reads sharing molecular identifiers were discarded rather than binned into consensus sequences. MiTCR, run with a Q25 quality threshold and the strictest error-elimination algorithm, handled CDR3 identification, clonotype clustering and error correction. A nonparametric unseen species model with Euler transformation was used to estimate a lower bound on total TCR beta diversity. Using fastp at Q25 and MiXCR, TCRdb reprocessed the public reads and kept productive beta chains. Duplicate CDR3 protein sequences are folded into a single record with the most common DNA and genes. TCRdb, rather than the study authors, made the V and J calls. This sample holds roughly 1,700,000 distinct CDR3 sequences; 28% were observed only once. The ten largest clones add up to roughly 8% of the sample.

This sample stems from a study of blood T cells in healthy people across ages (dated by TCRdb to the mid-2010s). In the study overall: In model experiments, template switching captured about one uniquely barcoded TCR beta cDNA molecule for every two T cells. The donors were split into four age groups: young (average 16 years), middle-aged (about 40), aged (62) and long-lived (approximately 80). The study analyzed two additional independent replicas of 1 million unique cDNA reads from the same blood draw for two donors, one aged 18 to 29 and one aged 80 or older. Age-related changes in TCR beta repertoire diversity were measured in the study by deep sequencing normalized with unique cDNA molecular identifiers. To avoid experimental bias, donors of different ages were distributed randomly across sequencing lanes. The research as a whole found: Compared with the aged group, more naive CD4+ T cells, fewer expanded clones and increased TCR diversity were shown by the long-lived group, suggesting age selection. Estimates of total diversity based on one million sequenced T cells were considered lower bounds and underestimates. Because profiling used bulk unsorted PBMCs, naive and antigen-experienced compartments could not be compared conclusively. Because the CMV infection status of the donors was unknown, age-related changes in expanded clonotypes may potentially have been confounded. There was a strong correlation between observed TCR beta diversity and the percentage of naive T cells measured by flow cytometry. As age increased, observed TCR beta diversity per million T cells dropped in a roughly linear way, and a significant reduction was already evident by age approximately 40.

The donors were around 39 Caucasian individuals from Russia, aged 6 to 90 years, who were systemically healthy. Around 9.7 milliliters of peripheral blood were collected from each donor into EDTA-treated Vacutainer tubes. Ficoll-Paque density-gradient centrifugation was used to isolate PBMCs, with at least 6.5 million obtained per sample. Trizol reagent was used to extract total RNA from the PBMCs, yielding at least 5 micrograms per sample. Naive CD45RAhigh/CD27high T cell percentages were measured by flow cytometry on a PBMC aliquot from every donor. The germline V gene gives CDR1 as WSHSY and CDR2 as SAAADI. The CDR3 runs 12 amino acids, cysteine and phenylalanine included. Only the CDR3 portion is preserved as DNA: 36 bases, with reading frame beginning at the first base.

The sequence links TRBV10-2 to TRBJ2-5, with the D gene too uncertain to name. Gene TRBJ2-7 matches the end of the DNA better, so the J call may be wrong. The receptor was isolated from a woman aged 25 to 39 in good health. Sequenced input: blood. The CDR3 corresponds to CASRHGDGEQYF. The DNA sequence is as follows: TGCGCCAGCAGACATGGCGACGGCGAGCAGTACTTC.